This paragraph covers one TCR beta chain sequence. The antigen is not known. CD45RO-negative CD8 cells positively selected for CCR7 made up the naive population, which excluded terminally differentiated effector memory CD45RA+ cells. Per germline, CDR1 MNHEY and CDR2 SMNVEV (reference sequence). V lost 7 bases and J lost 2, with 8 bases in between. This CDR3 region has 13 residues. These data come from a study of shared clonotypes between healthy human individuals. Regarding the study as a whole: Only blood was sampled; tissue repertoires likely differ.

Clones were sequenced by immunoSEQ multiplex PCR, and TCRdb holds only the in-frame ones, with some missing. The table records roughly 2,000,000 clones, just under 95% of them present only once. This receptor was obtained from a man younger than 35 in good health. Some clones in this sample may be carry-over from other donors' samples. The V call is TRBV27, the J call TRBJ2-2; D call uncertain. The material sequenced was naive CD8+ T cells from PBMCs. This CDR3 is CASNSVNTGELFF. The CDR3 DNA reads TGTGCCAGCAATTCAGTTAACACCGGGGAGCTGTTTTTT.